Listed below are T cell receptor beta chains from one sample, sequenced in a study of cytomegalovirus exposure and HLA in healthy donors. Clones were read by immunoSEQ multiplex PCR, and TCRdb kept only the in-frame ones, dropping some. The sample includes about 130,000 clones, under 80% of them seen just once. The sequenced sample was PBMCs. Source of these receptors: a man younger than 35 in good health and CMV-seropositive. CDR3s include the opening cysteine and the closing phenylalanine or tryptophan. A D gene is named only where the DNA matches it firmly. Where a row states a size, it is once, few, many or the class of an expanded clone; other rows omit it.

d_gene	v_gene	abundance	j_gene	CDR3aa	CDR3nt
NA	TRBV18	NA	TRBJ1-1	CASSTAGNTEAFF	TGTGCCAGCTCAACCGCGGGGAACACTGAAGCTTTCTTT
TRBD1	TRBV5-6	NA	TRBJ1-2	CASSGDSYGYTF	TGTGCCAGCAGCGGGGACAGTTATGGCTACACCTTC
NA	TRBV15	NA	TRBJ2-2	CATSRPRQTGELFF	TGTGCCACCAGCAGACCCCGACAGACCGGGGAGCTGTTTTTT
TRBD1	TRBV28	NA	TRBJ2-2	CAVRGGATGELFF	TGTGCCGTCCGAGGGGGCGCGACCGGGGAGCTGTTTTTT
NA	TRBV11-3	NA	TRBJ2-7	CASSLTNGGPYEQYF	TGTGCCAGCAGCTTAACCAACGGGGGACCCTACGAGCAGTACTTC
TRBD1	TRBV29-1	once	TRBJ2-5	CSVNRGNQETQYF	TGCAGCGTTAACAGGGGAAATCAAGAGACCCAGTACTTC
TRBD1	TRBV5-6	NA	TRBJ1-6	CASSLWDRVDSPLHF	TGTGCCAGCAGCTTGTGGGACAGGGTGGATTCACCCCTCCACTTT
NA	TRBV20-1	NA	TRBJ2-7	CSARDRHEQYF	TGCAGTGCTAGAGATCGTCACGAGCAGTACTTC
NA	TRBV7-8	NA	TRBJ1-5	CASSLESRGRNQPQHF	TGTGCCAGCAGCTTAGAGAGTAGAGGCCGGAATCAGCCCCAGCATTTT
NA	TRBV27	NA	TRBJ1-1	CASSGRDFRTTEAFF	TGTGCCAGCAGCGGACGGGACTTCCGAACGACTGAAGCTTTCTTT
NA	TRBV27	NA	TRBJ2-1	CASSLGWAYRNEQFF	TGTGCCAGCAGTTTAGGGTGGGCCTACAGGAATGAGCAGTTCTTC
TRBD1	TRBV10-2	NA	TRBJ2-7	CASINRDSYEQYF	TGCGCCAGCATTAACAGGGACAGTTACGAGCAGTACTTC
NA	TRBV15	few	TRBJ2-7	CATSRGLARSYEQYF	TGTGCCACCAGCAGAGGTTTAGCGCGGTCCTACGAGCAGTACTTC
TRBD2	TRBV10-2	NA	TRBJ2-2	CASSVSGGALTGELFF	TGCGCCAGCAGTGTTAGCGGGGGGGCTCTCACCGGGGAGCTGTTTTTT
TRBD1	TRBV18	NA	TRBJ2-7	CASSPPDRAFIEQYF	TGTGCCAGCTCACCCCCGGACAGGGCATTCATCGAGCAGTACTTC
NA	TRBV28	NA	TRBJ1-1	CASSLWGQGAFF	NA
TRBD1	TRBV15	NA	TRBJ1-6	CATSTDRGGTYNSPLHF	TGTGCCACCAGCACCGACAGGGGAGGAACCTATAATTCACCCCTCCACTTT
TRBD1	TRBV2	NA	TRBJ2-7	CASSELTGTGAYEQYF	TGTGCCAGCAGTGAATTGACCGGGACAGGGGCCTACGAGCAGTACTTC
NA	TRBV6-1	NA	TRBJ2-2	CASSATSLTPGELFF	TGTGCCAGCAGTGCCACTAGTCTGACACCCGGGGAGCTGTTTTTT
TRBD2	TRBV2	NA	TRBJ2-1	CAAGGGAYNEQFF	TGTGCCGCGGGGGGCGGCGCATACAATGAGCAGTTCTTC
TRBD1	TRBV15	once	TRBJ2-7	CATSREQGAYEQYF	TGTGCCACCAGCAGAGAACAGGGGGCCTACGAGCAGTACTTC
NA	TRBV13	NA	TRBJ2-1	CASSPGTDYNEQFF	TGTGCCAGCAGCCCCGGGACTGATTACAATGAGCAGTTCTTC
NA	TRBV28	NA	TRBJ2-1	CASSLPQQVGEQFF	TGTGCCAGCAGTTTGCCCCAGCAGGTTGGTGAGCAGTTCTTC
NA	TRBV28	NA	TRBJ2-1	CARVEGRSYNEQFF	TGTGCCCGGGTGGAGGGGCGATCCTACAATGAGCAGTTCTTC
NA	TRBV29-1	NA	TRBJ1-1	CSLGLGEAFF	TGCAGCTTGGGACTGGGTGAAGCTTTCTTT
NA	TRBV6-6	few	TRBJ2-1	CASTLGQSSYNEQFF	TGTGCCAGCACCTTGGGGCAAAGCTCCTACAATGAGCAGTTCTTC